The 2 T cell receptor beta chains below come from one sample, sequenced in a study of T cell responses to AZD1222 COVID-19 vaccine. TCRdb's copy holds only in-frame clones and misses some; the assay was immunoSEQ multiplex PCR. The sample lists about 130,000 clones, just over 85% seen once, with 20% to 25% in the top ten. Sequencing used peripheral blood, obtained on day 0 of AZD1222 vaccination. These receptors were obtained from an adult in good health.

The V call is TRBV6-5, the J call TRBJ1-2; D remains unclear. This CDR3 has 13 amino acids. V was clipped by 10 bases and J by 3 bases, with 15 bases between them. Germline V gene lookup returns CDR1 MNHEY and CDR2 SVGAGI. The CDR3 loop is CAIRTETYYGYTF. DNA of the CDR3: TGTGCCATACGGACGGAGACGTACTATGGCTACACCTTC.

The CDR3 DNA reads TGTGCCAGCAGCCTTGGACTGGGAAACACCATATATTTT. Protein sequence: CASSLGLGNTIYF. The V and J genes are TRBV7-9 and TRBJ1-3; D remains unclear. Germline CDR1 reads SEHNR; CDR2 reads FQNEAQ (reference sequence). The CDR3 runs 13 residues. Trimming removed 5 bases at V and 4 bases at J, with 9 bases between. Based on the CDR3 plus reference TRBV7-9 and TRBJ1-3, the full variable domain is DTGVSQNPRHKITKRGQNVTFRCDPISEHNRLYWYRQTLGQGPEFLTYFQNEAQLEKSRLLSDRFSAERPKGSFSTLEIQRTEQGDSAMYLCASSLGLGNTIYFGEGSWLTVV.